A single sample is the source of the 23 T cell receptor beta chains below, sequenced in a study of T cells in Graves' hyperthyroidism and ophthalmopathy. The source material, RNA transcripts, was used to amplify TCR beta CDR3 regions. The study used the HTBI primer set for a first-round RT-PCR of the TCR CDR3. TCRdb re-derived calls from the multiplex PCR reads in MiXCR, one entry per CDR3 protein. The sample has around 600,000 distinct CDR3 sequences; 13% to 15% are singletons. The sample taken for sequencing was blood. The source of these receptors is a woman between 45 and 60 years old with Graves' ophthalmopathy.

This clonotype showed up many times. The V and J genes are TRBV30 and TRBJ1-2; D uncertain. Germline V gene lookup returns CDR1 GTSNPN and CDR2 SVGIG (reference sequence). The V and J ends lost 3 bases and 0 bases respectively, with 14 bases between them. The length of the CDR3 is 15 residues. CDR3 loop: CAWRKVSNANYGYTF. The CDR3 coding sequence is TGTGCCTGGAGGAAGGTCAGCAACGCTAACTATGGCTACACCTTC.

This clonotype was picked up many times. Relative to the germline gene, one junction end is altered; a read error may explain this. This rearrangement joins TRBV5-1 to TRBJ2-7, with 14 bases fitting TRBD2. Germline-derived CDR1 and CDR2 are SGHRS and YFSETQ. There are 14 residues in the CDR3. The CDR3 nucleotides are TGTGCCAGCAGCCCGGGACTAGCGGGGGTTGAGCAGTACTTC. Its protein is CASSPGLAGVEQYF.

The chain joins TRBV4-1 to TRBJ1-6, with D uncertain. The germline V gene has CDR1 MGHRA and CDR2 YSYEKL. Between the trimmed V and J ends, which lost 0 bases and 11 bases, there was a span of 11 bases. The CDR3 consists of 14 residues. In DNA, the CDR3 is TGCGCCAGCAGCCAAGACAGTCTAACGGCACCCCTCCACTTT. Translating gives CASSQDSLTAPLHF.

The chain has TRBV15 and TRBJ1-4, with 10 nucleotides matching TRBD1. The CDR3 is 15 residues long. J gave up 0 bases and V 7 bases, and 2 bases lay outside the gene matches. Germline V lookup: CDR1 LNHNV, CDR2 YYDKDF (reference sequence). CDR3 loop: CATTGQGATNEKLFF. DNA for the CDR3: TGTGCCACCACCGGACAGGGGGCAACTAATGAAAAACTGTTTTTT. Full variable domain (rest looked up from reference TRBV15 and TRBJ1-4): DAMVIQNPRYQVTQFGKPVTLSCSQTLNHNVMYWYQQKSSQAPKLLFHYYDKDFNNEADTPDNFQSRRPNTSFCFLDIRSPGLGDTAMYLCATTGQGATNEKLFFGSGTQLSVL.

As regards this clonotype: A read error may explain this, as a much larger clone is one base away. This chain uses TRBV12-5 with TRBJ2-1; D might be TRBD2 (6 bases). CDR1 and CDR2 from the germline V gene are LGHNT and FRNRAP. This CDR3 comprises 14 residues. The CDR3 sequence is CASGSGLSYNERFF. For the CDR3, the DNA is TGTGCTAGTGGTTCCGGACTATCCTACAATGAGCGGTTCTTC.

With respect to this clonotype: Since a much larger clone is just one base distant, this may be a read error. The rearrangement joins TRBV7-2 to TRBJ2-7; 9 bases align to TRBD2. This CDR3 has 13 residues. Germline CDR1 reads SGHTA; CDR2 reads FQGNSA. J lost 5 bases, V lost 5 bases, and 4 bases had no gene match. The CDR3 reads CASSRGTSHEQYF. CDR3 DNA: TGTGCCAGCAGCCGTGGGACTAGCCACGAGCAGTACTTC.

This clonotype was seen only a few times. This rearrangement joins TRBV4-3 to TRBJ2-7; no reliable D call. Trimming left V 0 bases short and J 3 bases short, with 9 bases between. Looked up from germline, CDR1 is LGHNA and CDR2 is YSLEER. CDR3 length equals 14 residues. CDR3 sequence (DNA): TGCGCCAGCAGCCAAGATTACGGCAGCTACGAGCAGTACTTC. Protein sequence: CASSQDYGSYEQYF.

The sample holds many counts of this clonotype. J is TRBJ1-5 and V is TRBV30; 7 positions agree with TRBD1. The CDR3 spans 13 residues. The germline V gene encodes CDR1 GTSNPN and CDR2 SVGIG (reference sequence). The V and J ends lost 3 bases and 3 bases, in that order; junction bases with no gene match: 2. The CDR3 region is CAWRTGPNQPQHF. CDR3 nucleotides: TGTGCCTGGAGGACAGGGCCCAATCAGCCCCAGCATTTT. The whole variable domain, remainder taken from reference TRBV30 and TRBJ1-5, is SQTIHQWPATLVQPVGSPLSLECTVEGTSNPNLYWYRQAAGRGLQLLFYSVGIGQISSEVPQNLSASRPQDRQFILSSKKLLLSDSGFYLCAWRTGPNQPQHFGDGTRLSIL.

This clonotype was counted at least ten times. The chain joins TRBV12-3 or TRBV12-4 to TRBJ1-2, with 8 nucleotides matching TRBD1. This CDR3 region has 16 residues. V gave up 6 bases and J gave up 1 base; unmatched junction bases: 10. The DNA for the CDR3 is TGTGCCAGCAGCCGAGGACAGGGTAATAATAACTATGGCTACACCTTC. Protein product: CASSRGQGNNNYGYTF.

The rearrangement links TRBV7-8 to TRBJ1-1, with 10 bases identical to TRBD1. Per germline, CDR1 SGHVS and CDR2 FQNEAQ. J gave up 0 bases and V 3 bases, and 7 bases lay outside the gene matches. The CDR3 loop spans 17 amino acids. CDR3 loop: CASSFRDRGTMNTEAFF. As DNA, the CDR3 is TGTGCCAGCAGCTTCCGGGACAGGGGAACCATGAACACTGAAGCTTTCTTT.

A few counts support this clonotype. The chain combines TRBV7-2 with TRBJ2-5, with TRBD2 matching over 7 bases. Germline V gives CDR1 SGHTA, CDR2 FQGNSA. The CDR3 contains 15 residues. The J segment lost 12 bases and the V segment lost 2 bases, leaving 15 bases of the junction unmatched. Written as DNA, the CDR3 is TGTGCCAGCAGCTTATGGTTGAAGCGGGACCCCGCGGAGTACTTC. Its translation: CASSLWLKRDPAEYF. The variable domain in full, with the rest retrieved from reference TRBV7-2 and TRBJ2-5, is GAGVSQSPSNKVTEKGKDVELRCDPISGHTALYWYRQSLGQGLEFLIYFQGNSAPDKSGLPSDRFSAERTGGSVSTLTIQRTQQEDSAVYLCASSLWLKRDPAEYFGPGTRLLVL.

This clonotype was counted many times. The chain is built from TRBV6-5 and TRBJ2-5; 7 nucleotides line up with TRBD1. With V trimmed by 2 bases and J by 4 bases, 4 bases remained unmatched. The CDR3 contains 14 residues. Germline CDR1 and CDR2: MNHEY and SVGAGI. The CDR3 nucleotides are TGTGCCAGCAGTTACGAAAGGGGGCGAGAGACCCAGTACTTC. It translates to CASSYERGRETQYF.

This clonotype was seen repeatedly, ten times or more. V and J are TRBV28 and TRBJ1-2; 10 bases are a match to TRBD1. Germline lookup yields CDR1 MDHEN and CDR2 SYDVKM. J lost 7 bases, V lost 5 bases, and 7 bases had no gene match. This CDR3 is 14 amino acids long. CDR3 in amino acids: CASSPGQGGSGYTF. CDR3 nucleotides: TGTGCCAGCAGTCCCGGACAGGGGGGATCTGGCTACACCTTC.

The CDR3 region has the DNA TGTGCCAGCAGCCCACTAGCGGGAGGGCCGTTAGATACGCAGTATTTT. This codes for CASSPLAGGPLDTQYF. The chain links TRBV7-2 to TRBJ2-3, with TRBD2 matching 13 bases. V was pared by 5 bases and J by 5 bases, with 7 bases of the junction left unmatched. CDR1 is SGHTA and CDR2 is FQGNSA in the germline V gene. The CDR3 consists of 16 residues.

This clonotype was picked up many times. V and J are TRBV30 and TRBJ1-2, with D tentatively TRBD1 (6 bases). The CDR3 is 13 amino acids. Deletions cut 2 bases from V and 3 bases from J, with 10 bases between. Germline V gene lookup returns CDR1 GTSNPN and CDR2 SVGIG (reference sequence). CDR3 residues: CAWSPYRDYGYTF. The CDR3 coding sequence is TGTGCCTGGAGTCCTTACAGGGACTATGGCTACACCTTC.

The chain has TRBV9 and TRBJ2-1; D perhaps matches TRBD1 (5 bases). Trimming removed 1 base at V and 0 bases at J, with 8 bases between. Germline-derived CDR1 and CDR2 are SGDLS and YYNGEE. The length of the CDR3 is 15 residues. CDR3 nucleotide sequence: TGTGCCAGCAGCGTAACAGGCTTCTCCTACAATGAGCAGTTCTTC. Translation gives CASSVTGFSYNEQFF.

The chain links TRBV28 to TRBJ2-7; TRBD2 matches at 13 bases. The end of the DNA is better explained by TRBJ2-1, so the J call may be wrong. Germline lookup yields CDR1 MDHEN and CDR2 SYDVKM. The CDR3 spans 16 residues. CDR3 sequence: CASSPLGLAGDYEQFF. For the CDR3, the DNA is TGTGCCAGCAGCCCTCTAGGACTAGCGGGAGACTACGAGCAGTTCTTC.

In this sample, this clonotype turned up many times. The chain employs TRBV7-9 and TRBJ2-7, with 9 positions matching TRBD2. The V gene end was trimmed by 2 bases and the J gene end by 6 bases; junction bases not matched to a gene: 5. The CDR3 extends over 14 amino acids. Germline-derived CDR1 and CDR2 are SEHNR and FQNEAQ (reference sequence). The CDR3, as DNA: TGTGCCAGCAGCTTAAACGCGGGAGGGCTCGAGCAGTACTTC. Residues: CASSLNAGGLEQYF.

This clonotype was recorded many times. The V call is TRBV12-3 or TRBV12-4, the J call TRBJ2-1, with TRBD2 matching over 7 bases. The CDR3 length is 16 residues. Germline trimming cut 4 bases from V and 3 bases from J; bases unmatched to any gene: 9. The CDR3 bases are TGTGCCAGCAGTTCGCGACTGGGCGGGGGCTACAATGAGCAGTTCTTC. Protein product: CASSSRLGGGYNEQFF.

In this sample, this clonotype turned up many times. The CDR3 DNA reads TGCAGTGCTAGAGCGGGGTACCAAGAGACCCAGTACTTC. Amino acids: CSARAGYQETQYF. V usage is TRBV20-1 and J usage is TRBJ2-5; D is perhaps TRBD2 (5 bases). The V gene's germline CDR1 is DFQATT and CDR2 SNEGSKA (reference sequence). V lost 1 base, J lost 0 bases, and 6 bases lay in between. CDR3 length equals 13 residues.

This clonotype was counted at least ten times. The CDR3: CSARVGQDREPEAFF. In DNA form, the CDR3 reads TGCAGTGCTAGAGTGGGACAAGATCGGGAGCCTGAAGCTTTCTTT. The chain links TRBV20-1 to TRBJ1-1, with TRBD1 as a possible D gene (6 bases). The CDR3 length is 15 residues. CDR1 is DFQATT and CDR2 is SNEGSKA in the germline V gene (reference sequence). The V gene lost 1 base and the J gene lost 6 bases, with 18 bases spanning the gap.

This clonotype was recorded at least ten times. This rearrangement joins TRBV11-3 to TRBJ2-1; 11 bases are a match to TRBD2. Trimming cost V 5 bases and J 8 bases; bases outside gene matches: 11. Germline CDR1 SGHNT, CDR2 YENEEA. This CDR3 has 16 residues. The DNA for the CDR3 is TGTGCCAGCAGCCAGAGTAGCGGGAGGGCCTCAGATGAGCAGTTCTTC. Its protein is CASSQSSGRASDEQFF.

This clonotype was picked up many times. CDR3 protein: CASSPGTGGAGTEAFF. As DNA, the CDR3 is TGCGCCAGCAGCCCCGGGACAGGGGGCGCGGGCACCGAAGCTTTCTTT. The rearrangement uses TRBV5-1 and TRBJ1-1; TRBD1 agrees at 12 bases. The germline V gene encodes CDR1 SGHRS and CDR2 YFSETQ. With 4 bases clipped from V and 8 bases from J, the junction kept 12 bases outside the gene matches. This CDR3 has 16 residues.